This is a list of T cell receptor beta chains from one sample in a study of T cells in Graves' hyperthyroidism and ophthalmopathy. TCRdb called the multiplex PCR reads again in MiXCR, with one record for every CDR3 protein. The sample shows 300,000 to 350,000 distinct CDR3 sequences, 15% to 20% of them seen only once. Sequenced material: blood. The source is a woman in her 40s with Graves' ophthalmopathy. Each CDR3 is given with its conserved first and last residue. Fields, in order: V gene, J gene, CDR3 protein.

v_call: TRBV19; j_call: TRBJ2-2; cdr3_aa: CASTTIPSGNTGELFF
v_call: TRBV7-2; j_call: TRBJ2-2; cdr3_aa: CASSFAESYGELFF
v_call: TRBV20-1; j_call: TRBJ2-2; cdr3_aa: CSATTGALPYTGELFF
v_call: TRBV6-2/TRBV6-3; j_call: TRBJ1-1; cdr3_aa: CASSYNPGQGHTEAFF
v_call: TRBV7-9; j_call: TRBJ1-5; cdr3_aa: CASSFRGGVMGNQPQHF
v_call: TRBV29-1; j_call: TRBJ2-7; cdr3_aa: CSVERVVRSGYEQYF
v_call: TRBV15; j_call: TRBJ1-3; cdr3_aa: CATSRDVGISGNTIYF
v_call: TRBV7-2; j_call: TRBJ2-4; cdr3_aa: CASSRTSGGTKNIQYF
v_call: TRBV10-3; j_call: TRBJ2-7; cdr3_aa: CAISWGGGRGQYF
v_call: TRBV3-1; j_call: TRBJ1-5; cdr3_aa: CASSQFLQEGQPQHF
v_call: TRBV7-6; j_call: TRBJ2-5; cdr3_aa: CASTRLQGETQYF
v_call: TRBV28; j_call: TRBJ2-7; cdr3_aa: CASSSRKQGLGPYEQYF
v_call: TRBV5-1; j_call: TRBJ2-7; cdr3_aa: CASRGGDVLGYEQYF
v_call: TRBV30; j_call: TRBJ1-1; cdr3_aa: CAWRDSLQGINTEAFF
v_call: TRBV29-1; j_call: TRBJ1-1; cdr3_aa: CSVNRGPMNTEAFF
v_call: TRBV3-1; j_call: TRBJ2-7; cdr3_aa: CASSLYGLGTYEQYF
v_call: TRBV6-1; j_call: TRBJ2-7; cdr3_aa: CASSGRMAASSYEQYF
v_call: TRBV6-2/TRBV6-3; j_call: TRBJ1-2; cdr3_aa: CASSYLGLYGYTF